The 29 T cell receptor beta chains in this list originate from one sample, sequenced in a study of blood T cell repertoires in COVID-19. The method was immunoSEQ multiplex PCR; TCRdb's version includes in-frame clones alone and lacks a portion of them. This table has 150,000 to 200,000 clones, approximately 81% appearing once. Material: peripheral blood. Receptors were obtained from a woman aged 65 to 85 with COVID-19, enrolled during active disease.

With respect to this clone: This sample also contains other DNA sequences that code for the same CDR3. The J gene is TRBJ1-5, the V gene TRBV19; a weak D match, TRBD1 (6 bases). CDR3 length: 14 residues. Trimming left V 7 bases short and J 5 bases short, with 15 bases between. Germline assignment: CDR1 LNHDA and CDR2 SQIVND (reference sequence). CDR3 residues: CASTPNRVDQPQHF. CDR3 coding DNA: TGTGCCAGTACCCCCAACAGGGTAGATCAGCCCCAGCATTTT.

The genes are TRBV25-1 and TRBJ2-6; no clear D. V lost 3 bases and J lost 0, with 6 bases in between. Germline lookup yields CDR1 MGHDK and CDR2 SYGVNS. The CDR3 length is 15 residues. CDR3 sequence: CASSEPHSGANVLTF. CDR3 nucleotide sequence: TGTGCCAGCAGTGAGCCACACTCTGGGGCCAACGTCCTGACTTTC.

This CDR3 is CASRGTGPTYEQYV. CDR3 in DNA: TGTGCCAGTCGGGGGACAGGGCCCACCTACGAGCAGTACGTC. The chain uses TRBV27 and TRBJ2-7; 9 nucleotides align to TRBD1. The CDR3 is 14 residues long. V trimming: 9 bases; J trimming: 2 bases; junction bases outside the gene matches: 8. In germline, CDR1 is MNHEY, CDR2 SMNVEV (reference sequence).

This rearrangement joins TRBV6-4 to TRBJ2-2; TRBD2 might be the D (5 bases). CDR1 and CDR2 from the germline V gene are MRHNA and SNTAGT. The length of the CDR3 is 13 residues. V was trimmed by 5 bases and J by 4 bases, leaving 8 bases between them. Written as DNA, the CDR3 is TGTGCCAGCAGTCCGGAGGTCACCGGGGAGCTGTTTTTT. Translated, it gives CASSPEVTGELFF.

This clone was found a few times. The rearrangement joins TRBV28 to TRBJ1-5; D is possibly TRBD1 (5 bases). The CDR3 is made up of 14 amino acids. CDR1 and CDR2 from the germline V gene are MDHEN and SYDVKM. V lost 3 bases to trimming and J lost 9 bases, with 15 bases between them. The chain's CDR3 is CASSFAGPFRPQHF. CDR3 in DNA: TGTGCCAGCAGTTTCGCAGGGCCCTTCCGGCCCCAGCATTTT.

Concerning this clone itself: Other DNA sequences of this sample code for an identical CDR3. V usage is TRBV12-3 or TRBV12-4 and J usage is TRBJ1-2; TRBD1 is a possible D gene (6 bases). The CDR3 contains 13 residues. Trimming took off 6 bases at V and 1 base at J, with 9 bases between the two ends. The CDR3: CASSPDSNYGYTF. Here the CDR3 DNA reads TGTGCCAGCAGCCCGGACAGTAACTATGGCTACACCTTC.

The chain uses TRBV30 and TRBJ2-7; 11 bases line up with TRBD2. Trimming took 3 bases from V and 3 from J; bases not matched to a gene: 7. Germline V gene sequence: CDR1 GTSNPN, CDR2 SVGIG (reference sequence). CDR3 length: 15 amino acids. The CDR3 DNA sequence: TGTGCCTGGAGAGCCGGGACTAGCGGTTACTACGAGCAGTACTTC. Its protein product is CAWRAGTSGYYEQYF.

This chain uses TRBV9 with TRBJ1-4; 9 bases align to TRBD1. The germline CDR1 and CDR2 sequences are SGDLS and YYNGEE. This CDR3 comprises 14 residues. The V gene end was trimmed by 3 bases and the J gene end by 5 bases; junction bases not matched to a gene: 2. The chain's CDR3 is CASSATGGNEKLFF. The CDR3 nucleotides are TGTGCCAGCAGCGCAACAGGGGGCAATGAAAAACTGTTTTTT.

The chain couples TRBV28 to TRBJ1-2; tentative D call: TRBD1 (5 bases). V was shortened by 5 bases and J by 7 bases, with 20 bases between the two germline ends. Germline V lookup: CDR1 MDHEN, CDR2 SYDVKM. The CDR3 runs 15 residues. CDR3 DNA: TGTGCCAGCAGTCGATCCGGGGGAGATTCGGGTGGCTACACCTTC. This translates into CASSRSGGDSGGYTF.

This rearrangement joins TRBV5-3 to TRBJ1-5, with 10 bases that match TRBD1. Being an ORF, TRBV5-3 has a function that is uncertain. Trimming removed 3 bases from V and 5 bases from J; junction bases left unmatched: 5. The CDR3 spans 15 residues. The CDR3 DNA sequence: TGTGCCAGAAGCTCGGGACAGGGGTCGGATCAGCCCCAGCATTTT. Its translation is CARSSGQGSDQPQHF.

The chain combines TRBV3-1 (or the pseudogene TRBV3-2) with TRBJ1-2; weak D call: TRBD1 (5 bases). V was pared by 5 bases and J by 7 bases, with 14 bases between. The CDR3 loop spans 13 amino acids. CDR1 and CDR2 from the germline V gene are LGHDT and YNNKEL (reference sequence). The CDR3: CASSSGTLGGYTF. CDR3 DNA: TGTGCCAGCAGCTCTGGGACTTTAGGTGGCTACACCTTC.

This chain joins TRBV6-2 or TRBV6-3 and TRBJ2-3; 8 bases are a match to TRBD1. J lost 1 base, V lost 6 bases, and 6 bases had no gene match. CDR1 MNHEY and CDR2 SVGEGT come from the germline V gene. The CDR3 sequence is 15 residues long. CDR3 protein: CASRPRQGRTDTQYF. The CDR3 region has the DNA TGTGCCAGCAGACCTAGACAGGGGCGCACAGATACGCAGTATTTT.

The CDR3 loop is CASSYPDPPGQYF. CDR3 bases: TGTGCCAGCAGTTACCCAGACCCGCCGGGGCAGTACTTC. The chain carries TRBV6-5 and TRBJ2-7; D gene unclear. V was shortened by 2 bases and J by 9 bases, with 14 bases between the two germline ends. The CDR3 spans 13 residues. Germline V CDR1 and CDR2: MNHEY, SVGAGI.

This chain's CDR3 is CASSDRRQGVTDTQYF. The CDR3 coding sequence is TGTGCCAGCAGTGACCGACGACAGGGGGTGACAGATACGCAGTATTTT. This sequence joins TRBV6-1 and TRBJ2-3; 9 nucleotides match TRBD1. V was clipped by 3 bases and J by 3 bases; unmatched bases: 7. The CDR3 has 16 residues. Germline values: CDR1 MNHNS, CDR2 SASEGT.

The DNA of the CDR3 is TGTGCCAGCAGTGTAACCGGGGTCGATGGCTACACCTTC. Protein product: CASSVTGVDGYTF. The rearrangement uses TRBV2 and TRBJ1-2; D gene ambiguous. The CDR3 consists of 13 residues. CDR1 and CDR2 from the germline V gene are SNHLY and FYNNEI. V lost 4 bases and J lost 6, with 12 bases in between.

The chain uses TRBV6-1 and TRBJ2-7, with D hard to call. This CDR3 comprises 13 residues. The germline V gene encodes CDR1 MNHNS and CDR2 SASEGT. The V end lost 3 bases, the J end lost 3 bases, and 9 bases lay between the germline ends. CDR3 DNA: TGTGCCAGCAGTGAGGCAAGTCACTACGAGCAGTACGTC. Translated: CASSEASHYEQYV.

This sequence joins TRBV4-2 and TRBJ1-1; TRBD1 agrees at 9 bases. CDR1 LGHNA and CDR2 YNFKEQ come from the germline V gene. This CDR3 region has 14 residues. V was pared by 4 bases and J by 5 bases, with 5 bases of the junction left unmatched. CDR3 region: CASSPRDRDTEAFF. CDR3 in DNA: TGTGCCAGCAGCCCCCGGGACAGGGATACTGAAGCTTTCTTT.

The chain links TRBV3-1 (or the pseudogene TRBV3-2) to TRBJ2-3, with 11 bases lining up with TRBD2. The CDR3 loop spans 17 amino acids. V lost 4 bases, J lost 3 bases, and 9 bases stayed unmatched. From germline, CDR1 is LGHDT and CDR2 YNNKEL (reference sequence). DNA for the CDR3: TGTGCCAGCAGCCGCCGCGGGACTAGCGGTCGAACAGATACGCAGTATTTT. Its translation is CASSRRGTSGRTDTQYF.

The CDR3 DNA reads TGTGCCAGCAGCCCCTACGAGACTACCTACAATGAGCAGTTCTTC. It is translated as CASSPYETTYNEQFF. This sequence joins TRBV27 and TRBJ2-1; D may be TRBD2 (5 bases). CDR1 is MNHEY, CDR2 SMNVEV, per germline (reference sequence). CDR3 length: 15 residues. The ends were cut back, 6 bases at V and 2 bases at J, with 14 bases in the middle.

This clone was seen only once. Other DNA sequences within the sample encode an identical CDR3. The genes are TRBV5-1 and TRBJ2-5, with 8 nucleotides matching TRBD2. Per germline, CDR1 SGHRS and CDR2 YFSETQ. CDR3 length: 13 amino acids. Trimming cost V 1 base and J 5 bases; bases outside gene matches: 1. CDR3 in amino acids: CASSLPGGETQYF. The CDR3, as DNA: TGCGCCAGCAGCTTGCCGGGAGGGGAGACCCAGTACTTC.

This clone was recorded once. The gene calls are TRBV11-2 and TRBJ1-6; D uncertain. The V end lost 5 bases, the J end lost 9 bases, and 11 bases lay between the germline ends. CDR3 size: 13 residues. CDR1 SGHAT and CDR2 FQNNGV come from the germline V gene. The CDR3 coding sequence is TGTGCCAGCAGCAGGACTGAATCTTCACCCCTCCACTTT. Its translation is CASSRTESSPLHF.

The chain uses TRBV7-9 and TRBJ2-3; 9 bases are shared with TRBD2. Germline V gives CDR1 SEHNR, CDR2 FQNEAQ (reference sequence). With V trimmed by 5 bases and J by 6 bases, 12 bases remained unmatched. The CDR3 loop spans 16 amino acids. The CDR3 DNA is TGTGCCAGCAGCGGGTGGGGACTAGCACTTGCGGATACGCAGTATTTT. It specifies CASSGWGLALADTQYF.

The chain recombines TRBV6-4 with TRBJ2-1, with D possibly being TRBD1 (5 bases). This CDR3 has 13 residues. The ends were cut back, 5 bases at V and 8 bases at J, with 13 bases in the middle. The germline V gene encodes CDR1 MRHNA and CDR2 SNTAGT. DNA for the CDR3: TGTGCCAGCAGTCTGCAGGGTGGGGATGAGCAGTTCTTC. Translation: CASSLQGGDEQFF.

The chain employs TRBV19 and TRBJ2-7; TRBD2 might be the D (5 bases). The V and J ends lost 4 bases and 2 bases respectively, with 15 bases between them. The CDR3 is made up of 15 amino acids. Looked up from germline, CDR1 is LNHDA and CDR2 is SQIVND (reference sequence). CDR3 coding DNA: TGTGCCAGTAGTAAGGACTCTCTGATACCCTACGAGCAGTACTTC. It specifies CASSKDSLIPYEQYF.

This chain's CDR3 is CASRIQENTEAFF. As DNA, the CDR3 is TGTGCCAGCAGGATACAAGAGAACACTGAAGCTTTCTTT. This chain joins TRBV2 and TRBJ1-1; D uncertain. Looked up from germline, CDR1 is SNHLY and CDR2 is FYNNEI. The CDR3 sequence is 13 residues long. The V and J ends lost 6 bases and 1 base respectively, with 9 bases between them.

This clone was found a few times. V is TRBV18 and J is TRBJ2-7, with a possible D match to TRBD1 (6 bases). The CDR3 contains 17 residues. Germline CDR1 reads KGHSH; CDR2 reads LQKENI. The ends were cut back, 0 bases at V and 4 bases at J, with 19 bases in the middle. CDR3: CASSPPSTTGSRYEQYV. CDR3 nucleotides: TGTGCCAGCTCACCACCGTCCACTACAGGGTCAAGGTACGAGCAGTACGTC.

CDR3 sequence reads: CASSLTFSDTQYF. The CDR3 DNA reads TGTGCCAGCAGCTTAACGTTCTCAGATACGCAGTATTTT. The J gene is TRBJ2-3, the V gene TRBV7-3; D is unclear. V was shortened by 0 bases and J by 4 bases, with 5 bases between the two germline ends. The germline CDR1 and CDR2 sequences are SGHTA and FQGTGA. The CDR3 runs 13 residues.

CDR3 in amino acids: CASSYLAEAFF. CDR3 nucleotide sequence: TGTGCCAGCAGTTATCTCGCTGAAGCTTTCTTT. This rearrangement joins TRBV6-5 to TRBJ1-1, with D uncertain. This CDR3 is built from 11 residues. Trimming cost V 3 bases and J 6 bases, with 5 bases left between them. CDR1 is MNHEY, CDR2 SVGAGI, per germline.

The CDR3 bases are TGTGCCAGTAATGGAAGGGGAAGGGCTGGGGCCAACGTCCTGACTTTC. This gives the protein CASNGRGRAGANVLTF. The V call is TRBV19, the J call TRBJ2-6; a possible D gene is TRBD1 (5 bases). Germline assignment: CDR1 LNHDA and CDR2 SQIVND (reference sequence). CDR3 length equals 16 residues. The ends were cut back, 7 bases at V and 2 bases at J, with 15 bases in the middle.